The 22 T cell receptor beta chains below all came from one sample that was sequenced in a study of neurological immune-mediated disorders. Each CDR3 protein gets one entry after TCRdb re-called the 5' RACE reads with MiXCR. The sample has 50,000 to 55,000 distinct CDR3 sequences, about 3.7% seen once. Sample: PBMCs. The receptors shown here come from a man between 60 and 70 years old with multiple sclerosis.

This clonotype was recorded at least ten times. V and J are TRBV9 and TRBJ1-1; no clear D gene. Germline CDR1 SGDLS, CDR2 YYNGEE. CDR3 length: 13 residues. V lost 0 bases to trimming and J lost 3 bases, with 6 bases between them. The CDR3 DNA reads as TGTGCCAGCAGCGTAGGAGGTGACACTGAAGCTTTCTTT. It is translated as CASSVGGDTEAFF.

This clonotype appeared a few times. For the CDR3, the DNA is TGCAGTGCTAGATGGGGGGGCCATAACGAGCAGTACTTC. It specifies CSARWGGHNEQYF. The rearrangement joins TRBV20-1 to TRBJ2-7; D is possibly TRBD2 (7 bases). Trimming left V 2 bases short and J 5 bases short, with 13 bases between. This CDR3 region has 13 residues. Germline CDR1 is DFQATT and CDR2 is SNEGSKA (reference sequence).

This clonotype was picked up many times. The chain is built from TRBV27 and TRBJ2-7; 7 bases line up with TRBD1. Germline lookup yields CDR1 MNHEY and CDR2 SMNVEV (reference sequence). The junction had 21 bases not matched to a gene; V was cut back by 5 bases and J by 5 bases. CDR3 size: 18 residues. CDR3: CASSLRTTGSSFVNEQYF. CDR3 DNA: TGTGCCAGCAGTCTTCGGACGACAGGGTCGTCGTTTGTCAACGAGCAGTACTTC.

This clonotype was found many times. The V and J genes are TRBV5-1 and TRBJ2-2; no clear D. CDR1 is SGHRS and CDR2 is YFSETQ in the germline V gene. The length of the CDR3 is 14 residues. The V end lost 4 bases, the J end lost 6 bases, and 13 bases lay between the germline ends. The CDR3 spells CASSRNRAAGELFF. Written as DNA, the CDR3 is TGCGCCAGCAGCCGGAACCGGGCGGCCGGGGAGCTGTTTTTT.

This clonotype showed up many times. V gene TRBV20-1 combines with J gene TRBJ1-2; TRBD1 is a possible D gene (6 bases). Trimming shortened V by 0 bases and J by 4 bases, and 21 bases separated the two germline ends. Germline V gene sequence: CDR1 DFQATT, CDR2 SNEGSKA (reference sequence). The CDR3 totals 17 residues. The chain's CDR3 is CSAREGGNPGGAYGYTF. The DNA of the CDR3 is TGCAGTGCTAGAGAGGGGGGCAATCCGGGGGGCGCCTATGGCTACACCTTC.

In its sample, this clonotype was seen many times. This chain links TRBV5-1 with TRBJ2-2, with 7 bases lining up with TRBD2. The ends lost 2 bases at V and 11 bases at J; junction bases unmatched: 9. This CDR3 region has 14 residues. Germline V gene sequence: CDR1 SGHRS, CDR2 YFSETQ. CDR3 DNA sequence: TGCGCCAGCAGCTTACTCGGGAGCGGGATTGAGCTGTTTTTT. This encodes CASSLLGSGIELFF.

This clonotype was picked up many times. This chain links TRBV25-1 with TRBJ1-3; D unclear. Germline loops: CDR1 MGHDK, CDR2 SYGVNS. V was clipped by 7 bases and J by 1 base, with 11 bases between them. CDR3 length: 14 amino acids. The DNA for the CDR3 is TGTGCCAGCACTCCGGACCGATCTGGAAACACCATATATTTT. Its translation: CASTPDRSGNTIYF. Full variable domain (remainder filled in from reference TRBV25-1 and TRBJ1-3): EADIYQTPRYLVIGTGKKITLECSQTMGHDKMYWYQQDPGMELHLIHYSYGVNSTEKGDLSSESTVSRIRTEHFPLTLESARPSHTSQYLCASTPDRSGNTIYFGEGSWLTVV.

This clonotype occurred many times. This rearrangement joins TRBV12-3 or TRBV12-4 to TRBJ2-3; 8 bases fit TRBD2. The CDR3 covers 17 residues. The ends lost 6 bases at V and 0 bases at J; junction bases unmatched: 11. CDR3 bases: TGTGCCAGCAGACTCGCTAGCGGGTCAGCTAGCACAGATACGCAGTATTTT. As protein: CASRLASGSASTDTQYF.

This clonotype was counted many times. The CDR3 DNA sequence: TGTGCCAGCAGCCCCTGGGGATTGAACACTGAAGCTTTCTTT. It translates to CASSPWGLNTEAFF. V usage is TRBV3-1 and J usage is TRBJ1-1; D not resolved. V was shortened by 4 bases and J by 0 bases, with 9 bases between the two germline ends. The germline V gene has CDR1 LGHDT and CDR2 YNNKEL (reference sequence). The CDR3 consists of 14 residues.

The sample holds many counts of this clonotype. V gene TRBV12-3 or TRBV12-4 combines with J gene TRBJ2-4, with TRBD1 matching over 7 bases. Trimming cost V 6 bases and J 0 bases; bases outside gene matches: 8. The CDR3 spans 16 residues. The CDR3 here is CASSHRDRIAKNIQYF. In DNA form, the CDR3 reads TGTGCCAGCAGCCACCGGGACAGAATAGCCAAAAACATTCAGTACTTC.

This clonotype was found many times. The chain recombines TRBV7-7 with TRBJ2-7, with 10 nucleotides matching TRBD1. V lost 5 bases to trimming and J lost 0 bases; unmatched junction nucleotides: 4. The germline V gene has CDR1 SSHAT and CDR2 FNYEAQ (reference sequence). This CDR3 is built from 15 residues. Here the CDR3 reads CASSPGTGVSYEQYF. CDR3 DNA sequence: TGTGCCAGCAGCCCAGGGACAGGGGTCTCCTACGAGCAGTACTTC.

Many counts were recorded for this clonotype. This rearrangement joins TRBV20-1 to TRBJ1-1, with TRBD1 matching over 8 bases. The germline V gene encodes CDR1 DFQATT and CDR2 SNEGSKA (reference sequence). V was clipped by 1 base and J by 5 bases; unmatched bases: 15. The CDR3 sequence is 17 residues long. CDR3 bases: TGCAGTGCTAGAGTCCTAGGCCGGACAGGGCTGAGAACTGAAGCTTTCTTT. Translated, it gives CSARVLGRTGLRTEAFF.

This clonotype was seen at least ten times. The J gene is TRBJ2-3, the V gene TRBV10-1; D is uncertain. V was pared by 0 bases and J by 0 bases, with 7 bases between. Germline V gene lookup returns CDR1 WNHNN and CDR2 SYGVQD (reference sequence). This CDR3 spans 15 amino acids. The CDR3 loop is CASSESAGSTDTQYF. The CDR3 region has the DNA TGCGCCAGCAGTGAGTCGGCAGGTAGCACAGATACGCAGTATTTT.

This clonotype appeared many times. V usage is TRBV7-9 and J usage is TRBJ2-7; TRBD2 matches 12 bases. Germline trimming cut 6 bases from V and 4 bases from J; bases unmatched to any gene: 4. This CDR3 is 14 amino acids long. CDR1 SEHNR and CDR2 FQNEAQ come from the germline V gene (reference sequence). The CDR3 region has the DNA TGTGCCAGCAGTGGGACTAGCGGGTTTTACGAGCAGTACTTC. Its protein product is CASSGTSGFYEQYF.

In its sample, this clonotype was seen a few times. The DNA of the CDR3 is TGCGCCAGCAGCTTGAACGACGGACCGCCCTACGAGCAGTACTTC. Translation: CASSLNDGPPYEQYF. V gene TRBV5-1 combines with J gene TRBJ2-7, with D uncertain. Looked up from germline, CDR1 is SGHRS and CDR2 is YFSETQ. This CDR3 spans 15 amino acids. Trimming took off 1 base at V and 2 bases at J, with 13 bases between the two ends.

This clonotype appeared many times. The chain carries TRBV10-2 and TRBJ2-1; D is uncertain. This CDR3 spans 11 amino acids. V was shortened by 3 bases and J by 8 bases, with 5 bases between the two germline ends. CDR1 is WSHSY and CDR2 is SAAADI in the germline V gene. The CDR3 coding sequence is TGCGCCAGCAGTGAAATTTATGAGCAGTTCTTC. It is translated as CASSEIYEQFF.

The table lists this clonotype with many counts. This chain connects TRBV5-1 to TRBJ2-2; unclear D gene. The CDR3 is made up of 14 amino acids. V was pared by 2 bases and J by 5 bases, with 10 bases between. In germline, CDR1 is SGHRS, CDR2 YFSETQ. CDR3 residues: CASSFPLGTGELFF. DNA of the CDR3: TGCGCCAGCAGCTTCCCGCTCGGGACCGGGGAGCTGTTTTTT.

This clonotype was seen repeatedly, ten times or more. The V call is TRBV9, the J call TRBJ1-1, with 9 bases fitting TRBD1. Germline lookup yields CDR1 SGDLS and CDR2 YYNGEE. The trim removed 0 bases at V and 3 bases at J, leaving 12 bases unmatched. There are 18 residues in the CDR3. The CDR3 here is CASSVVGQGINKDTEAFF. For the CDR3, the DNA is TGTGCCAGCAGCGTAGTGGGACAGGGTATAAATAAGGACACTGAAGCTTTCTTT. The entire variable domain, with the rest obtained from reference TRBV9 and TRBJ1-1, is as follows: DSGVTQTPKHLITATGQRVTLRCSPRSGDLSVYWYQQSLDQGLQFLIQYYNGEERAKGNILERFSAQQFPDLHSELNLSSLELGDSALYFCASSVVGQGINKDTEAFFGQGTRLTVV.

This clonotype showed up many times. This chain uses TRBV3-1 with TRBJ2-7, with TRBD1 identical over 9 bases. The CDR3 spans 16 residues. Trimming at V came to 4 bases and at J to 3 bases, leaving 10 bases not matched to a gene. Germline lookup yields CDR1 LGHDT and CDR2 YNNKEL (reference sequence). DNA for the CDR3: TGTGCCAGCAGCCCTCCCGGGACAGGGATCTACTACGAGCAGTACTTC. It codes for CASSPPGTGIYYEQYF.

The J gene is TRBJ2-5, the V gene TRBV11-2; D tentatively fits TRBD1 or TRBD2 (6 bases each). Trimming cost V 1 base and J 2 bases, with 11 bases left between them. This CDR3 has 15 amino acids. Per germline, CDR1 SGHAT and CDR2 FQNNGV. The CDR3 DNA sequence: TGTGCCAGCAGCTTAGGGGGGGCTGGGCAAGAGACCCAGTACTTC. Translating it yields CASSLGGAGQETQYF.

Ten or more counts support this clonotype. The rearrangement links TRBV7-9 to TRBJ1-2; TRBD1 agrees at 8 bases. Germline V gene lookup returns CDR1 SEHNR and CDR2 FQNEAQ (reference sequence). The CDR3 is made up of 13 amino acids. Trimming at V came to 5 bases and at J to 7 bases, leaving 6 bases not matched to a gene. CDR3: CASSPGTGLGYTF. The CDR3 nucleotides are TGTGCCAGCAGCCCAGGGACAGGACTTGGCTACACCTTC.

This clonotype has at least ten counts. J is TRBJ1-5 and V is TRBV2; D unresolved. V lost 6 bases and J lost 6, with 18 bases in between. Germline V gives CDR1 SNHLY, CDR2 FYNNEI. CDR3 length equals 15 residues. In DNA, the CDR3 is TGTGCCAGCAGGGCTATAGCGAGTATCGGTCAGCCCCAGCATTTT. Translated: CASRAIASIGQPQHF.